One sample yielded the 2 T cell receptor beta chains listed below, sequenced in a study of T cell repertoires in cytomegalovirus infection. Each CDR3 protein gets one entry after TCRdb re-called the reads with MiXCR. Among approximately 290,000 distinct CDR3 sequences listed, more than 20% were seen once. Material for sequencing was PBMCs. Receptors originate from a human donor in good health (CMV status not recorded). Some clones in this sample may be carry-over from other donors' samples.

This clonotype showed up many times. The chain is built from TRBV7-2 and TRBJ2-7; D gene ambiguous. CDR1 is SGHTA and CDR2 is FQGNSA in the germline V gene. The V end was cut by 3 bases, the J end by 3 bases, with 9 bases between. The CDR3 totals 13 residues. CDR3 residues: CASSFGSNYEQYV. In DNA form, the CDR3 reads TGTGCCAGCAGCTTTGGCAGCAACTACGAGCAGTACGTC.

This clonotype was seen at least ten times. The V and J genes are TRBV7-8 and TRBJ2-5; 10 bases match TRBD2. With V trimmed by 5 bases and J by 4 bases, 16 bases remained unmatched. The CDR3 consists of 18 residues. Germline V gives CDR1 SGHVS, CDR2 FQNEAQ. The CDR3 loop reads CASSRVRASGRTGETQYF. In nucleotides, the CDR3 is TGTGCCAGCAGCCGCGTCAGGGCTAGCGGGAGAACTGGAGAGACCCAGTACTTC.